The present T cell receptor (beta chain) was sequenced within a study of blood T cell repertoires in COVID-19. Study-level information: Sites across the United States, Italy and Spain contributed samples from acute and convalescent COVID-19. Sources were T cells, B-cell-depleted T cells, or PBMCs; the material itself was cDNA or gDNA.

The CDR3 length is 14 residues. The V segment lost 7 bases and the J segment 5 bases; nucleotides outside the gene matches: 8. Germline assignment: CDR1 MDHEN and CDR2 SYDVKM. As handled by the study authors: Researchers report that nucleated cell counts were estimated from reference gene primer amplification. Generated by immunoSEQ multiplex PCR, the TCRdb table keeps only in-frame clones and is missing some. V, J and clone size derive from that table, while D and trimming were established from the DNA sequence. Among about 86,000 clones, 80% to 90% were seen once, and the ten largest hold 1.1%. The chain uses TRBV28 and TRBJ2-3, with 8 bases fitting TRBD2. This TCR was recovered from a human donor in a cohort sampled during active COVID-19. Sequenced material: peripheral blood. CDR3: CASKDSGIVDTQYF. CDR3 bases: TGTGCCAGCAAGGATAGCGGGATCGTAGATACGCAGTATTTT.